This record looks at one TCR beta chain sequence and its context. The data are from a study of blood T cell repertoires in COVID-19. The germline gives CDR1 LGHDT, CDR2 YNNKEL (reference sequence). The V end lost 0 bases, the J end lost 4 bases, and 5 bases lay between the germline ends. The CDR3 totals 13 residues. Assay: immunoSEQ multiplex PCR; the TCRdb copy retains only in-frame clones and omits some. The data show hundreds of thousands of clones, 85% to 90% seen once. The V and J genes are TRBV3-1 (or the pseudogene TRBV3-2) and TRBJ2-3; D gene uncertain. The sample consisted of PBMCs or T cells enriched from blood (not recorded which). The source of this sequence is a man aged 30-40 years who had recovered from COVID-19. CDR3 amino acids: CASSQDRPDTQYF. DNA of the CDR3: TGTGCCAGCAGCCAAGACCGTCCAGATACGCAGTATTTT.